This is a list of T cell receptor beta chains from one sample in a study of CD8 T cells in Susac syndrome. TCRdb independently ran MiXCR on the immunoSEQ multiplex PCR reads; one entry per CDR3 protein. The table lists 250,000 to 300,000 distinct CDR3 sequences, approximately 89% of them singletons, with approximately 0.18% in the top ten. Sequencing was performed on CD8+ T cells from PBMCs. Every receptor here comes from a human donor with multiple sclerosis. The CDR3 runs from the conserved cysteine through the conserved F or W. The D gene is left open where the match is weak. Size is stated for part of the rows, as once, few or many counts, or as a class when the clone is expanded.

size	V	J	D	length	DNA	CDR3
NA	TRBV29-1	TRBJ1-1	NA	12	TGCAGCGTTGTAGGGACATACACTGAAGCTTTCTTT	CSVVGTYTEAFF
NA	TRBV19	TRBJ1-5	NA	13	TGTGCCAGTAATGAGATTAGCAATCAGCCCCAGCATTTT	CASNEISNQPQHF
NA	TRBV10-3	TRBJ2-5	NA	12	TGTGCCATCAGTGACGGGGCGGAGATCCAGTACTTC	CAISDGAEIQYF
NA	TRBV2	TRBJ2-3	TRBD1	14	TGTGCCAGCATCGGACAGGGGGCAACAGATACGCAGTATTTT	CASIGQGATDTQYF
few	TRBV28	TRBJ2-3	TRBD1	16	TGTGCCAGCAGTTCCTTGGACAGGGTTGGTACAGATACGCAGTATTTT	CASSSLDRVGTDTQYF
NA	TRBV9	TRBJ1-2	TRBD1	14	TGTGCCAGCAGCGTGGGACAGGGGACCTATGGCTACACCTTC	CASSVGQGTYGYTF
NA	TRBV9	TRBJ2-7	NA	15	TGTGCCAGCAGCGTAGTGCCAGGGAGCTCCTACGAGCAGTACTTC	CASSVVPGSSYEQYF
NA	TRBV13	TRBJ2-3	NA	13	TGTGCCAGCAGCCCTATAGCACGAGATACGCAGTATTTT	CASSPIARDTQYF
NA	TRBV6-5	TRBJ1-1	NA	13	TGTGCCAGCAGTTACCAAGGGGTCACTGAAGCTTTCTTT	CASSYQGVTEAFF
NA	TRBV4-3	TRBJ1-2	NA	18	TGCGCCAGCAGCCAAGATCTTTCCGGGCCAGGGAGCTACTATGGCTACACCTTC	CASSQDLSGPGSYYGYTF
NA	TRBV6-2/TRBV6-3	TRBJ2-7	NA	12	TGTGCCAGCAGTTTGGGCGCGGGGGAGCAGTACTTC	CASSLGAGEQYF
NA	TRBV19	TRBJ2-2	NA	15	TGTGCCAGTAGTATAAGTGCCGGGGACACCGGGGAGCTGTTTTTT	CASSISAGDTGELFF
NA	TRBV2	TRBJ1-5	NA	13	TGTGCCAGCACAGGGATAAACAATCAGCCCCAGCATTTT	CASTGINNQPQHF
NA	TRBV19	TRBJ2-4	TRBD1	16	TGTGCCAGTAGTAGACCTCCGGGACAGGGGGCAGACATTCAGTACTTC	CASSRPPGQGADIQYF
NA	TRBV3-1	TRBJ2-1	TRBD2	18	TGTGCCAGCAGCCCAGGACTAGCGAGACAGTCGGGTTACAATGAGCAGTTCTTC	CASSPGLARQSGYNEQFF
once	TRBV19	TRBJ2-1	TRBD1	17	TGTGCCAGTAGTATATCCCCCGACAGGGCCTACCACGATGAGCAGTTCTTC	CASSISPDRAYHDEQFF
NA	TRBV25-1	TRBJ1-1	TRBD1	13	TGTGCCAGCGACACAGGGGGAGGCACTGAAGCTTTCTTT	CASDTGGGTEAFF
few	TRBV24-1	TRBJ1-2	NA	14	TGTGCCACCAGTGATTGGACGGAGAACTATGGCTACACCTTC	CATSDWTENYGYTF